A selection of T cell receptor beta chains follows, all from one sample in a study of T-cell reconstitution after alpha-beta-depleted transplantation in children. MiXCR was run by TCRdb on the PCR reads, yielding one entry per CDR3 protein. The table lists 540,000 or so distinct CDR3 sequences, roughly 23% of them singletons. The source was PBMCs, mostly from graft donor cells, collected 360 days after TCRalphabeta/CD19-depleted stem cell transplant. The receptors originated from a boy younger than two who had a stem cell transplant for acute myeloid leukemia, so the T cells may come from the graft donor. The CDR3 runs from the conserved cysteine through the conserved F or W.

J | V | CDR3
TRBJ2-1 | TRBV6-1 | CASSTGTGVVEQFF
TRBJ1-4 | TRBV10-2 | CASSGGQGNEKLFF
TRBJ2-3 | TRBV4-2 | CASSQDRSGYTQYF
TRBJ2-1 | TRBV2 | CASRRLAGAVEQFF
TRBJ1-2 | TRBV6-5 | CASSYRGGDYGYTF
TRBJ2-1 | TRBV20-1 | CSARWGLAGGSYEQFF
TRBJ2-1 | TRBV5-1 | CASSLVAGTSYNEQFF
TRBJ2-1 | TRBV4-3 | CASRRRTQIVNEQFF
TRBJ2-5 | TRBV6-1 | CASSEIRGTGQETQYF
TRBJ2-1 | TRBV13 | CASSSNLAGEQFF
TRBJ2-5 | TRBV12-3/TRBV12-4 | CASTKGVGKETQYF
TRBJ2-1 | TRBV4-3 | CASSQEAGIAGPRPGEQFF
TRBJ2-3 | TRBV6-1 | CASSVAGGTITDTQYF
TRBJ1-5 | TRBV28 | CASSKQSYSNQPQHF
TRBJ2-4 | TRBV21-1 | CASSNSGAMDIQYF
TRBJ1-2 | TRBV30 | CAWANRRNNYGYTF
TRBJ1-4 | TRBV6-5 | CASSYRVANEKLFF
TRBJ2-1 | TRBV20-1 | CSASPLAGDFSYNEQFF
TRBJ2-7 | TRBV4-3 | CASSQFVSYEQYF
TRBJ2-1 | TRBV25-1 | CASRPRGGSYGNEQFF
TRBJ2-1 | TRBV4-3 | CASSQDHAGLNNEQFF
TRBJ2-1 | TRBV7-2 | CASSLLEQRGYNEQFF
TRBJ1-5 | TRBV9 | CASSVGWGRNQPQHF